Following are 9 T cell receptor beta chains from one sample sequenced in a study of blood T cell repertoires in COVID-19. Some clones are missing from TCRdb's copy, which holds only in-frame ones; the method was immunoSEQ multiplex PCR. The sample contains 190,000 or so clones, about 85% of which appear only once. Input material: peripheral blood. The receptor set was obtained from a man aged 55 to 70 with COVID-19, enrolled during active disease.

The chain carries TRBV19 and TRBJ1-2, with D perhaps matching TRBD1 (6 bases). The CDR3 length is 14 residues. Trimming shortened V by 4 bases and J by 1 base, and 10 bases separated the two germline ends. CDR1 is LNHDA, CDR2 SQIVND, per germline (reference sequence). The CDR3 reads CASSRTGSNYGYTF. DNA for the CDR3: TGTGCCAGTAGTAGAACAGGGAGTAACTATGGCTACACCTTC. Full variable domain (remainder filled in from reference TRBV19 and TRBJ1-2): DGGITQSPKYLFRKEGQNVTLSCEQNLNHDAMYWYRQDPGQGLRLIYYSQIVNDFQKGDIAEGYSVSREKKESFPLTVTSAQKNPTAFYLCASSRTGSNYGYTFGSGTRLTVV.

In its sample, this clone was seen once. The chain joins TRBV6-5 to TRBJ1-6; D is unresolved. V was clipped by 5 bases and J by 4 bases, with 12 bases between them. This CDR3 has 15 amino acids. The germline V gene has CDR1 MNHEY and CDR2 SVGAGI. The CDR3 bases are TGTGCCAGCAGTCTCTACCAGGCTTATAATTCACCCCTCCACTTT. Protein sequence: CASSLYQAYNSPLHF.

V is TRBV6-1 and J is TRBJ1-6; D uncertain. Germline V gives CDR1 MNHNS, CDR2 SASEGT. Trimming removed 2 bases from V and 6 bases from J, with 11 bases in between. This CDR3 contains 15 residues. CDR3 sequence: CASSELSPVNSPLHF. DNA of the CDR3: TGTGCCAGCAGTGAACTGTCACCGGTTAATTCACCCCTCCACTTT.

The rearrangement uses TRBV5-5 and TRBJ2-6; 10 bases fit TRBD2. The V gene's germline CDR1 is SGHKS and CDR2 YYEKEE (reference sequence). The junction had 12 bases not matched to a gene; V was cut back by 4 bases and J by 11 bases. This CDR3 is 16 amino acids long. The CDR3: CASSPDRSLAGDVLTF. CDR3 sequence (DNA): TGTGCCAGCAGCCCCGACAGGTCGCTAGCGGGAGACGTCCTGACTTTC.

The chain carries TRBV5-1 and TRBJ2-7; TRBD1 might be the D (6 bases). This CDR3 has 14 amino acids. CDR1 SGHRS and CDR2 YFSETQ come from the germline V gene. V lost 0 bases and J lost 2, with 9 bases in between. The CDR3 sequence is CASSLVGTTYEQYF. In DNA form, the CDR3 reads TGCGCCAGCAGCTTGGTCGGGACAACCTACGAGCAGTACTTC. Full variable domain (outside the CDR3, taken from reference TRBV5-1 and TRBJ2-7): KAGVTQTPRYLIKTRGQQVTLSCSPISGHRSVSWYQQTPGQGLQFLFEYFSETQRNKGNFPGRFSGRQFSNSRSEMNVSTLELGDSALYLCASSLVGTTYEQYFGPGTRLTVT.

The rearrangement links TRBV19 to TRBJ1-2, with 10 bases matching TRBD1. Per the germline V gene, CDR1 is LNHDA and CDR2 is SQIVND (reference sequence). CDR3 length: 15 residues. With 3 bases clipped from V and 3 bases from J, the junction kept 4 bases outside the gene matches. The CDR3 DNA sequence: TGTGCCAGTAGTATGGGACAGGGGATGGACTATGGCTACACCTTC. Its translation: CASSMGQGMDYGYTF.

This clone was recorded a few times. V usage is TRBV10-3 and J usage is TRBJ2-1; the D gene is possibly TRBD1 (6 bases). V lost 8 bases and J 3 bases, leaving 8 bases between the germline ends. The CDR3 extends over 12 amino acids. In germline, CDR1 is ENHRY, CDR2 SYGVKD. CDR3 DNA sequence: TGTGCCATCCGGACAGTCTACAATGAGCAGTTCTTC. Translated: CAIRTVYNEQFF.

The genes are TRBV30 and TRBJ1-4; TRBD1 matches 7 bases. The germline gives CDR1 GTSNPN, CDR2 SVGIG (reference sequence). J lost 7 bases, V lost 3 bases, and 8 bases had no gene match. This CDR3 has 14 amino acids. The CDR3 sequence: CAWSLTGYGEKLFF. The CDR3 bases are TGTGCCTGGAGCCTGACAGGGTATGGTGAAAAACTGTTTTTT.

The rearrangement joins TRBV6-5 to TRBJ1-1, with 9 bases that match TRBD1. The CDR3 loop spans 15 amino acids. Germline V gene data show CDR1 as MNHEY and CDR2 as SVGAGI. With V trimmed by 9 bases and J by 1 base, 9 bases remained unmatched. The CDR3 sequence is CASRIQGAANTEAFF. In DNA form, the CDR3 reads TGTGCCAGTCGGATACAGGGGGCGGCGAACACTGAAGCTTTCTTT.